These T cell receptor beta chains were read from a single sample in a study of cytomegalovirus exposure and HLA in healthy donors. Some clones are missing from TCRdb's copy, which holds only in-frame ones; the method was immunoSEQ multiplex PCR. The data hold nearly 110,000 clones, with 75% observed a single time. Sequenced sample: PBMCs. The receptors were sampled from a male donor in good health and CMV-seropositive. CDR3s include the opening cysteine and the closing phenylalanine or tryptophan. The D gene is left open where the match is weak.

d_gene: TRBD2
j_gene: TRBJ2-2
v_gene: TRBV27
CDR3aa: CASSFVGLAGANTGELFF
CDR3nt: TGTGCCAGCAGTTTTGTGGGACTAGCGGGAGCGAACACCGGGGAGCTGTTTTTT

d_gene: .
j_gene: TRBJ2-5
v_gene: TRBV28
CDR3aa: CASSFDFEVWYF
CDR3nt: TGTGCCAGCAGTTTTGACTTTGAGGTTTGGTACTTC

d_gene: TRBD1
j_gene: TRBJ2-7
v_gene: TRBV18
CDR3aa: CASSPGQGVGYEQYF
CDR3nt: TGTGCCAGCTCACCAGGACAGGGAGTGGGCTACGAGCAGTACTTC

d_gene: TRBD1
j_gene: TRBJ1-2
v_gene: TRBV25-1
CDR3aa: CASSGDRSYGYTF
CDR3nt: TGTGCCAGCAGTGGGGACAGATCCTATGGCTACACCTTC

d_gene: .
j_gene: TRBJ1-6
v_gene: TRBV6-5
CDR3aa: CASRRKNSPLHF
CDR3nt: TGTGCCAGCAGGAGGAAAAATTCACCCCTCCACTTT

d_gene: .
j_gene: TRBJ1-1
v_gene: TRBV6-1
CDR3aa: CASWGLRPEAFF
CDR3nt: TGTGCCAGCTGGGGCCTACGTCCTGAAGCTTTCTTT

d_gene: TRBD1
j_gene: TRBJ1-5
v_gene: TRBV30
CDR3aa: CAWSADRGGNQPQHF
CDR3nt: TGTGCCTGGAGTGCCGACAGGGGAGGCAATCAGCCCCAGCATTTT

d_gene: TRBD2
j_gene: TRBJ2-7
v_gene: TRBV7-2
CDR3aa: CASSLLAVSSYEQYF
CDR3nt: TGTGCCAGCAGTTTGCTAGCGGTTAGCTCCTACGAGCAGTACTTC

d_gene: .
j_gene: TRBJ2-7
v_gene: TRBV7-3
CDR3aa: CASSPPGSYEQYF
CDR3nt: TGTGCCAGCAGCCCTCCGGGTTCCTACGAGCAGTACTTC

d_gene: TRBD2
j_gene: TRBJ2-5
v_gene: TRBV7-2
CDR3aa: CASSAGLVQTQYF
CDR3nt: TGTGCCAGCAGCGCAGGACTAGTTCAGACCCAGTACTTC

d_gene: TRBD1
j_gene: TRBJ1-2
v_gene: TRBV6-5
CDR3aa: CASSTGDYGYTF
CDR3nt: TGTGCCAGCAGTACAGGGGACTATGGCTACACCTTC

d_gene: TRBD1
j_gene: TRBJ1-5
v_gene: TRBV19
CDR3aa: CASSGDRSNQPQHF
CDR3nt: TGTGCCAGTAGTGGGGACAGAAGCAATCAGCCCCAGCATTTT

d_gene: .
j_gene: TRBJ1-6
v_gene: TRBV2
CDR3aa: CASSDWGGSPLHF
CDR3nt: TGTGCCAGCAGTGATTGGGGGGGTTCACCCCTCCACTTT

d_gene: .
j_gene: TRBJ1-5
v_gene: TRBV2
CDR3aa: CASSRESREGKPQHF
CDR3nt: TGTGCCAGCAGCCGGGAATCCCGGGAAGGGAAGCCCCAGCATTTT